The T cell receptor (beta chain) described here comes from a study of T cell changes during pregnancy in multiple sclerosis. This clone occurred a few times. TCRdb's table, derived via immunoSEQ multiplex PCR, lists solely in-frame clones and lacks some. The sample records tens of thousands of clones, approximately 94% being singletons. This TCR derives from a female donor with multiple sclerosis, enrolled in a pregnancy study. The material sequenced was CD8+ T cells from peripheral blood mononuclear cells, taken after pregnancy.

This chain's CDR3 is CASSFTGGYEQYF. CDR3 bases: TGTGCCAGCAGCTTTACGGGGGGGTACGAGCAGTACTTC. V usage is TRBV11-2 and J usage is TRBJ2-7; the match to TRBD2 covers 8 bases. The trim removed 3 bases at V and 4 bases at J, leaving 2 bases unmatched. The length of the CDR3 is 13 residues. CDR1 and CDR2 from the germline V gene are SGHAT and FQNNGV. The whole variable domain, filled in from reference TRBV11-2 and TRBJ2-7, reads EAGVAQSPRYKIIEKRQSVAFWCNPISGHATLYWYQQILGQGPKLLIQFQNNGVVDDSQLPKDRFSAERLKGVDSTLKIQPAKLEDSAVYLCASSFTGGYEQYFGPGTRLTVT.